The next 7 T cell receptor beta chains were all read from a single sample in a study of a mutant IDH1 vaccine in newly diagnosed glioma. Time point: week 23, last vaccination. Every vaccination contained 300 ug of the mutant IDH1 20-mer peptide and was paired with topical imiquimod. Produced via immunoSEQ multiplex PCR; TCRdb's table is partial and in-frame only. The sample holds roughly 43,000 clones, roughly 80% seen once. Their recognized antigens are unknown. The sequenced sample was PBMCs, obtained from a glioma patient whose treatment included an IDH1 peptide vaccine. The source is a woman between 18 and 30 years old with glioma. Some clones in this sample may be carry-over from other donors' samples.

This chain links TRBV7-6 with TRBJ2-3; 7 bases fit TRBD1. CDR1 is SGHVS, CDR2 FNYEAQ, per germline. This CDR3 comprises 15 residues. The V segment lost 5 bases and the J segment 2 bases; nucleotides outside the gene matches: 7. CDR3 sequence: CASSRRQGATDTQYF. The CDR3 nucleotides are TGTGCCAGCAGCAGACGACAGGGTGCCACAGATACGCAGTATTTT. The whole variable domain, remainder taken from reference TRBV7-6 and TRBJ2-3, is GAGVSQSPRYKVTKRGQDVALRCDPISGHVSLYWYRQALGQGPEFLTYFNYEAQQDKSGLPNDRFSAERPEGSISTLTIQRTEQRDSAMYRCASSRRQGATDTQYFGPGTRLTVL.

This clone appeared a single time. V and J are TRBV6-5 and TRBJ1-1; D gene ambiguous. Germline-derived CDR1 and CDR2 are MNHEY and SVGAGI. The V end lost 2 bases, the J end lost 7 bases, and 17 bases lay between the germline ends. CDR3 length: 15 residues. CDR3 loop: CASSYRTGAMGEAFF. The CDR3 region has the DNA TGTGCCAGCAGTTACCGTACGGGAGCCATGGGTGAAGCTTTCTTT.

CDR3 loop: CASSPIRGSYNEQFF. CDR3 DNA: TGTGCCAGCTCACCAATCCGTGGCTCCTACAATGAGCAGTTCTTC. The chain joins TRBV18 to TRBJ2-1; D not certain. Per germline, CDR1 KGHSH and CDR2 LQKENI. This CDR3 is built from 15 residues. The V end lost 2 bases, the J end lost 0 bases, and 8 bases lay between the germline ends.

This chain connects TRBV7-9 to TRBJ2-2; 9 bases are a match to TRBD1. Germline loops: CDR1 SEHNR, CDR2 FQNEAQ (reference sequence). After removal of 7 bases from V and 1 base from J, the junction contained 7 bases not matched to a gene. The CDR3 is made up of 16 amino acids. The CDR3 sequence is CASTESGQGNTGELFF. CDR3 DNA: TGTGCCAGCACCGAATCGGGACAGGGGAACACCGGGGAGCTGTTTTTT. Using reference TRBV7-9 and TRBJ2-2 for the parts outside the CDR3, the full variable domain is DTGVSQNPRHKITKRGQNVTFRCDPISEHNRLYWYRQTLGQGPEFLTYFQNEAQLEKSRLLSDRFSAERPKGSFSTLEIQRTEQGDSAMYLCASTESGQGNTGELFFGEGSRLTVL.

The J gene is TRBJ1-2, the V gene TRBV6-1; tentatively, D is TRBD1 (6 bases). CDR3 length: 16 residues. The V gene lost 0 bases and the J gene lost 5 bases, with 16 bases spanning the gap. Germline V gene lookup returns CDR1 MNHNS and CDR2 SASEGT. CDR3 nucleotides: TGTGCCAGCAGTGAAGCGATCGCGGGGGCAGCTTATGGCTACACCTTC. Translation: CASSEAIAGAAYGYTF.

CDR3: CASSLYRPRSGNTIYF. CDR3 in DNA: TGTGCCAGCAGTTTGTACCGACCGCGCTCTGGAAACACCATATATTTT. The chain is built from TRBV5-5 and TRBJ1-3; D uncertain. Trimming left V 5 bases short and J 0 bases short, with 15 bases between. Germline values: CDR1 SGHKS, CDR2 YYEKEE (reference sequence). The CDR3 totals 16 residues. Using reference TRBV5-5 and TRBJ1-3 for the parts outside the CDR3, the full variable domain is DAGVTQSPTHLIKTRGQQVTLRCSPISGHKSVSWYQQVLGQGPQFIFQYYEKEERGRGNFPDRFSARQFPNYSSELNVNALLLGDSALYLCASSLYRPRSGNTIYFGEGSWLTVV.

The gene calls are TRBV5-3 and TRBJ1-1; no definite D call. TRBV5-3 is placed among ORFs of uncertain function. Trimming pared 0 bases from V and 8 bases from J, leaving 14 bases between. This CDR3 has 14 residues. The CDR3 DNA reads as TGTGCCAGAAGCTTGGCTTCTCCAGTCCTAGAAGCTTTCTTT. Amino acids: CARSLASPVLEAFF.